The rows below give T cell receptor beta chains drawn from one sample of a study of T cell repertoires in aging, cancer and after chemotherapy. TCRdb fed the multiplex PCR reads into MiXCR, producing one record per CDR3 protein. The profile shows some 2,500 distinct CDR3 sequences, around 23% of them singletons. The sequenced material came from blood. Every receptor here comes from a human donor with a solid tumor. CDR3s include the opening cysteine and the closing phenylalanine or tryptophan. A D gene is named only where the DNA matches it firmly. Size is omitted from some rows. Given values are once, few, many or a class for expanded clones.

CDR3nt	CDR3aa	abundance	j_gene	v_gene	d_gene
TGTGCCTGCTCCGGGACTAGCGGCTACAATGAGCAGTTCTTC	CACSGTSGYNEQFF	few	TRBJ2-1	TRBV6-1	TRBD2
TGCAGCTTGGGGACTAGCACAGATACGCAGTATTTT	CSLGTSTDTQYF	few	TRBJ2-3	TRBV29-1	-
TGCGCCAGCAGCTTGGCAGGGACAGAACAAAACTATGGCTACACCTTC	CASSLAGTEQNYGYTF	-	TRBJ1-2	TRBV5-1	TRBD1
TGCGCCAGCAGCTTGGAGGGACACCTTCAGCCCCAGCATTTT	CASSLEGHLQPQHF	-	TRBJ1-5	TRBV5-1	-
TGTGCCAGCAGCTTCTACAATGAGCAGTTCTTC	CASSFYNEQFF	-	TRBJ2-1	TRBV5-8	-
TGTGCCACCAGCAGGAGATTAGTCGGGACAGCGGACTACGAGCAGTACTTC	CATSRRLVGTADYEQYF	few	TRBJ2-7	TRBV15	TRBD1
TGTGCCAGCAGTTTACGATTGTTGGGCAGGCTCACAGATACGCAGTATTTT	CASSLRLLGRLTDTQYF	medium-sized	TRBJ2-3	TRBV27	-
TGCAGTGCTAGACAGGGGGCTACCGGGGAGCTGTTTTTT	CSARQGATGELFF	-	TRBJ2-2	TRBV20-1	TRBD1
TGTGCCATCAGTGAGGTGGGCAATCAGCCCCAGCATTTT	CAISEVGNQPQHF	-	TRBJ1-5	TRBV10-3	-
TGTGCCAGCTGGGCGTGGACAGATACGCAGTATTTT	CASWAWTDTQYF	-	TRBJ2-3	TRBV3-2	-
TGTGCCAGCAGCTGGTTGGGCGGCAAGGTGGGTGACGAGCAGTACTTC	CASSWLGGKVGDEQYF	medium-sized	TRBJ2-7	TRBV5-6	-
TGCAGTGCTGGACTCCGGGGCTACAATTCACCCCTCCACTTT	CSAGLRGYNSPLHF	medium-sized	TRBJ1-6	TRBV20-1	-
TGTGCCAGCAGCCAATCGGGACAGGGAGGGACCCAGTACTTC	CASSQSGQGGTQYF	-	TRBJ2-5	TRBV5-4	TRBD1
TGTGCTAGTGGTTTGGTACGAAATCATCTTCTCGGGGGGCGGAATGTGGTGAACACTGAAGCTTTCTTT	CASGLVRNHLLGGRNVVNTEAFF	once	TRBJ1-1	TRBV12-5	-
TGTGCCAGCAGTGGGACATCCAGGGTTCGTCAGCCCCAGCATTTT	CASSGTSRVRQPQHF	medium-sized	TRBJ1-5	TRBV6-1	-
TGTGCCAGCACCAAAAACGGACCAAGGGAGACCCAGTACTTC	CASTKNGPRETQYF	few	TRBJ2-5	TRBV13	-
TGCGCCAGCAGCCACGACAGGGTAAATTCACCCCTCCACTTT	CASSHDRVNSPLHF	-	TRBJ1-6	TRBV4-3	TRBD1
TGCGCCAGCAGCTTGGTGGTGGGAAGGGGAGACACTGAAGCTTTCTTT	CASSLVVGRGDTEAFF	few	TRBJ1-1	TRBV5-1	-
TGTGCCAGCAGTTTATCAGGACGGTCCTTCGGTCAGCCCCAGCATTTT	CASSLSGRSFGQPQHF	-	TRBJ1-5	TRBV27	-
TGTGCCAGCACCACCCAAGAGACCCAGTACTTC	CASTTQETQYF	-	TRBJ2-5	TRBV5-4	-
TGTGCCAGCAGCTTAGGGGTGGGGGGAAAGACCCAGTACTTC	CASSLGVGGKTQYF	-	TRBJ2-5	TRBV7-2	-
TGTGCCAGCAGCTTGCGTCTTAGCGGGGTAACAGATACGCAGTATTTT	CASSLRLSGVTDTQYF	few	TRBJ2-3	TRBV5-4	TRBD2
TGTGCCAGCAGCCTGCGACTTCCTGCAACTAATGAAAAACTGTTTTTT	CASSLRLPATNEKLFF	few	TRBJ1-4	TRBV7-9	-
TGTGCCAGCAGTTTAAGGTTTAGGCCAGGGAATCAGCCCCAGCATTTT	CASSLRFRPGNQPQHF	few	TRBJ1-5	TRBV28	-
TGTGCCAGCAGGGAGGGGGCAGCGGAGACCCAGTACTTC	CASREGAAETQYF	-	TRBJ2-5	TRBV6-2/TRBV6-3	-
TGTGCCAGCAGAAGCCCGGGACAGCAGAATTCACCCCTCCACTTT	CASRSPGQQNSPLHF	few	TRBJ1-6	TRBV6-5	TRBD1
TGTGCCAGCCAAACGACAGGAGGGCCCTACGAGCAGTACTTC	CASQTTGGPYEQYF	large	TRBJ2-7	TRBV7-9	-
TGCAGTGCTAGAAGGTCGGGGGGTTACAATGAGCAGTTCTTC	CSARRSGGYNEQFF	medium-sized	TRBJ2-1	TRBV20-1	TRBD2
TGTGCCAGCAGCTTCGGGTCCCCCTATGGCTACACCTTC	CASSFGSPYGYTF	-	TRBJ1-2	TRBV5-4	-
TGTGCCAGTAAAGGCAGGGGTCCGTTAGGGATTGCCAAAAACATTCAGTACTTC	CASKGRGPLGIAKNIQYF	-	TRBJ2-4	TRBV19	-
TGTGCCAGCAGTGCGTTGCGGGGGGGAGGCACAGATACGCAGTATTTT	CASSALRGGGTDTQYF	medium-sized	TRBJ2-3	TRBV6-5	TRBD2
TGTGCCAGCAGTTTAGCCGGGACTAGCTCGGTAGAGCAGTACTTC	CASSLAGTSSVEQYF	few	TRBJ2-7	TRBV27	TRBD2
TGTGCCAGTAGTATTGGACAGGGGGCTTCTAATGAAAAACTGTTTTTT	CASSIGQGASNEKLFF	few	TRBJ1-4	TRBV19	TRBD1
TGTGCCAGCAGCTTAGGGGTGGGTGCCACTGAAGCTTTCTTT	CASSLGVGATEAFF	few	TRBJ1-1	TRBV5-6	-
TGTGCCAGCGACAGGAGCTCCTACAATGAGCAGTTCTTC	CASDRSSYNEQFF	medium-sized	TRBJ2-1	TRBV12-3/TRBV12-4	-
TGTGCCAGCAGCCCCGACAGGACTAACTACAATGAGCAGTTCTTC	CASSPDRTNYNEQFF	few	TRBJ2-1	TRBV5-4	-
TGTGCCACCAGGACAGGGGGCCTGGAACAGCCCCAGCATTTT	CATRTGGLEQPQHF	few	TRBJ1-5	TRBV19	TRBD1
TGCAGTGCTAGATGGGGGGGAATCGCTGGAAACACCATATATTTT	CSARWGGIAGNTIYF	few	TRBJ1-3	TRBV20-1	-
TGTGCCAGCAGCTGGACTAGCGGGGGCACAGATACGCAGTATTTT	CASSWTSGGTDTQYF	large	TRBJ2-3	TRBV7-2	TRBD2
TGTGCCTGGAGTACCGGGACAGGGGGCATGAACACTGAAGCTTTCTTT	CAWSTGTGGMNTEAFF	once	TRBJ1-1	TRBV30	TRBD1
TGTGCCAGCAGCCAAGATAGATCTTCCCCTAGAGGCTACACCTTC	CASSQDRSSPRGYTF	-	TRBJ1-2	TRBV4-2	-
TGTGCCAGCAGTGTCGGGGCAGGGACTGGAAACACCATATATTTT	CASSVGAGTGNTIYF	once	TRBJ1-3	TRBV2	-
TGTGCCAGCAGTGACTCGGGGCATGCAGATACGCAGTATTTT	CASSDSGHADTQYF	medium-sized	TRBJ2-3	TRBV6-4	-
TGTGCCAGCAGCTTGTATGGTACCAATCAGCCCCAGCATTTT	CASSLYGTNQPQHF	medium-sized	TRBJ1-5	TRBV5-6	-
TGTGCCAGCAGTGACAGGGGTCCGGCAACTAATGAAAAACTGTTTTTT	CASSDRGPATNEKLFF	few	TRBJ1-4	TRBV7-9	TRBD1
TGTGCCTGGAGTTATCAGGGGCCGCCCGGGTTTGAAGCTTTCTTT	CAWSYQGPPGFEAFF	medium-sized	TRBJ1-1	TRBV30	-
TGTGCCAGCAGCCAACCGATAGGGGGGCCTGGAAACACCATATATTTT	CASSQPIGGPGNTIYF	-	TRBJ1-3	TRBV7-2	-
TGTGCCAGAGGGGACAGCAGCTACGAGCAGTACTTC	CARGDSSYEQYF	large	TRBJ2-7	TRBV30	TRBD1